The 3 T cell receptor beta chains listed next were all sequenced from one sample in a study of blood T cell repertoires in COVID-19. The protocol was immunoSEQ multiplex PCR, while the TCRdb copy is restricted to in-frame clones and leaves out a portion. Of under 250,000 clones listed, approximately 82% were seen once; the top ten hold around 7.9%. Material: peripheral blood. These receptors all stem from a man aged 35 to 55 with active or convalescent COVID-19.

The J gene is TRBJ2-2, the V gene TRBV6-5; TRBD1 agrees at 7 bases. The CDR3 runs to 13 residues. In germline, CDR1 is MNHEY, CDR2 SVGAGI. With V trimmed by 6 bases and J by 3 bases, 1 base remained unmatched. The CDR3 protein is CASRTGDTGELFF. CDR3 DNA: TGTGCCAGCAGAACAGGGGACACCGGGGAGCTGTTTTTT.

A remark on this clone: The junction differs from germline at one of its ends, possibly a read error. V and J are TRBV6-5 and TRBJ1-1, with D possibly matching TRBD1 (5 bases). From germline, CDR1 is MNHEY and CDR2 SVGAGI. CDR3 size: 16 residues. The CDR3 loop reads CASSYSAGRMNTEVFF. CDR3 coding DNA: TGTGCCAGCAGTTACTCAGCAGGGCGGATGAACACTGAAGTTTTCTTT.

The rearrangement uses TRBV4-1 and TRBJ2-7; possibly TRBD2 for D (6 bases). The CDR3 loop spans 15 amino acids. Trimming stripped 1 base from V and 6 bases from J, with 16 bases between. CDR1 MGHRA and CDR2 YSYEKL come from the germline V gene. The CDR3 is CASSQGAGWGGEQYF. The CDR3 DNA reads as TGCGCCAGCAGCCAAGGGGCCGGGTGGGGAGGCGAGCAGTACTTC.